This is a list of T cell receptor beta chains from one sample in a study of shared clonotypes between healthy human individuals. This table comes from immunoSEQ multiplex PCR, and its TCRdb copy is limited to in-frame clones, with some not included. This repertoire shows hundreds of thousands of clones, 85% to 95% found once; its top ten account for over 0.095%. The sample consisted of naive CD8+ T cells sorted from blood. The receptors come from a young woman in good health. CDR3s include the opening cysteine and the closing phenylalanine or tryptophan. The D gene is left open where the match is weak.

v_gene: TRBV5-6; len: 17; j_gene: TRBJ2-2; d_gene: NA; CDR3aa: CASSLDGVGANTGELFF
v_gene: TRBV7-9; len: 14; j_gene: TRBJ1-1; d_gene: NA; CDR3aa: CASNPTEQNTEAFF
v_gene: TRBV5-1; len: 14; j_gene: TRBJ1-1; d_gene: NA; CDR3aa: CASSLGTANTEAFF
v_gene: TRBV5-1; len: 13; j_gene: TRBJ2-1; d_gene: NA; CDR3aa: CASSLVGNNEQFF
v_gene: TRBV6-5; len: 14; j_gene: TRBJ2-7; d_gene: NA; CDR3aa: CASSKRTSGYEQYF
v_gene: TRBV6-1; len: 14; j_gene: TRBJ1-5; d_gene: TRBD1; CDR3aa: CASQDRGINQPQHF
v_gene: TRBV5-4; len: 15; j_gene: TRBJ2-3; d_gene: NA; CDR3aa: CASSLSGGSTDTQYF
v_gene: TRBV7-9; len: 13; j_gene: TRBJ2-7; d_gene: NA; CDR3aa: CASTQGTSYEQYF
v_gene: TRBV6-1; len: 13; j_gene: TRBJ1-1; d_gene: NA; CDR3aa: CAVHQGMNTEAFF
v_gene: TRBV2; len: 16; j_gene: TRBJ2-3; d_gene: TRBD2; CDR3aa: CASSEYLAGGTDTQYF
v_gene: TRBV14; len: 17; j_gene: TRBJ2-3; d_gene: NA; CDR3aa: CASSQANLGYLTDTQYF
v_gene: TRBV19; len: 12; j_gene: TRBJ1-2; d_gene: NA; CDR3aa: CAGRWGDDGYTF
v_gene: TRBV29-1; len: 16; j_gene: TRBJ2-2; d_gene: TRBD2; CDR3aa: CSVEVVSGRSGGELFF
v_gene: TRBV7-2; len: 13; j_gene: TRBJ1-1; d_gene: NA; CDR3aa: CASSSELNTEAFF
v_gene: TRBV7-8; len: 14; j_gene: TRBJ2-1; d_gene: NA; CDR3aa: CASSFLDSYNEQFF
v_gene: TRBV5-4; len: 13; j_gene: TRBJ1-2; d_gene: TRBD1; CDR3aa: CASSSTGGTGYTF
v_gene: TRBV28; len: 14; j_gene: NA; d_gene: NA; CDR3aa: CASSLQGYTYEQYF
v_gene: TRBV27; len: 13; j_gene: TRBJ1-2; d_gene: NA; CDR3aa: CASSLFGRGGYTF
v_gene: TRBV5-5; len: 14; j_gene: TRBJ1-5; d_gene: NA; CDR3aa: CASSWSGSGQPQHF
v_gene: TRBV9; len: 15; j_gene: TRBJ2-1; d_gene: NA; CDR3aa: CASSVRGSSYNEQFF
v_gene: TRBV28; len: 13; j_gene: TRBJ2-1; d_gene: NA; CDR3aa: CASSLGAGNEQFF
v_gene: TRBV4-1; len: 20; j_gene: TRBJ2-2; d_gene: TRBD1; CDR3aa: CASSQIALRVGQGAPGELFF
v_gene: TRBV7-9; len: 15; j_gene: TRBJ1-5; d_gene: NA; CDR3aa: CASSSLGVGNQPQHF
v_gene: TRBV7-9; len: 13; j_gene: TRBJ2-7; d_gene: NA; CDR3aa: CASASVGLYEQYF
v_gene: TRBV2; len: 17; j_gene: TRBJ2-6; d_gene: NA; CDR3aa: CASSEGLLTGGANVLTF
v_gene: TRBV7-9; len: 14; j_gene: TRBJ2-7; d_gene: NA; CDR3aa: CASSPPALSYEQYF
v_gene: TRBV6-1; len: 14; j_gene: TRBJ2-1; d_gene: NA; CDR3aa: CASSPGAAYNEQFF
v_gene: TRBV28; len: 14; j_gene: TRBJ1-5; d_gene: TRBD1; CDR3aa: CASSKDRGNQPQHF
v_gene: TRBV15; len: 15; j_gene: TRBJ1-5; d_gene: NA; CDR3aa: CATSRTGGNNQPQHF
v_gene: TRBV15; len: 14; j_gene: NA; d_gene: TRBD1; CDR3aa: CATSRGDRTYEQYF
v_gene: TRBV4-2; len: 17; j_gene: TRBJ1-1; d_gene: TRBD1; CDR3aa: CASSQDPGTGANTEAFF
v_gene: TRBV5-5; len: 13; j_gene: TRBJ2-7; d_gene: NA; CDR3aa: CASSFSQGYEQYF
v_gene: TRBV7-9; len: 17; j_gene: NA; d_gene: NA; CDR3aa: CASSPQPFGEVSNEQYF
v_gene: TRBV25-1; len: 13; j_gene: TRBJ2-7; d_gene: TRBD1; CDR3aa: CASSPGQGYEQYF
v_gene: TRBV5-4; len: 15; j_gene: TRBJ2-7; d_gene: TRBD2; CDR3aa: CASSYGLASSYEQYF
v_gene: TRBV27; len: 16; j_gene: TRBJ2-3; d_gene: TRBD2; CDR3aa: CASSYTSGSAQMTQYF
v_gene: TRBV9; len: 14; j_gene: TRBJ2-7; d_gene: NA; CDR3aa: CASSADTIAYEQYF
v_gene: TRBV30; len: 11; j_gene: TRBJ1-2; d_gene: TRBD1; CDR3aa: CAWRTGYGYTF
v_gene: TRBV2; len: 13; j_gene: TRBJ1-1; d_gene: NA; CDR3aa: CASSDSQNTEAFF
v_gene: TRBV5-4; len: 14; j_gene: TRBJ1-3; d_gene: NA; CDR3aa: CASSLPNSGNTIYF
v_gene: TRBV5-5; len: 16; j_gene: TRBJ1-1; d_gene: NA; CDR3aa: CASSLAKGIWNTEAFF
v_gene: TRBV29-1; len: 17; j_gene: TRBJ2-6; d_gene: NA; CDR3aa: CSVEDWTAAPGANVLTF
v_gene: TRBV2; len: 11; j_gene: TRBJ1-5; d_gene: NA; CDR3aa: CAPSRGQPQHF
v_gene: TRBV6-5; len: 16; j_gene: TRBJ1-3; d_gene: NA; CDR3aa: CASSYRREGSGNTIYF
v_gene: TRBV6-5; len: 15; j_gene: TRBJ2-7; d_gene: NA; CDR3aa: CASSYSASYGYEQYF
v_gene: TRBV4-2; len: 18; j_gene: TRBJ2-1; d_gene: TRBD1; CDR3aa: CASSQKPARDRVYNEQFF
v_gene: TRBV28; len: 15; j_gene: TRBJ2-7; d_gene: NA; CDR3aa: CATTGWGEKSYEQYF
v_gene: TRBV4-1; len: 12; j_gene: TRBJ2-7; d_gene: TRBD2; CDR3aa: CASSLSGRKQYF
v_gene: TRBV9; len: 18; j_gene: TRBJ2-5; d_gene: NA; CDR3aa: CASSVDEGAGRFAETQYF
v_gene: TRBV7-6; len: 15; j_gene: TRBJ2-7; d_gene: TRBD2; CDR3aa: CASSLEAGPYAEQYF